Listed below are T cell receptor beta chains from one sample, sequenced in a study of STAT5B mutations in CD4+ large granular lymphocyte leukemia. Clones were sequenced by immunoSEQ multiplex PCR, and TCRdb holds only the in-frame ones, with some missing. The sample has under 35,000 clones, 71% seen once. Material for sequencing was CD4+ T cells from blood buffy coats. The receptors stem from a human donor in good health. The CDR3 runs from the conserved cysteine through the conserved F or W. D genes are given only for firm matches. Size is stated for part of the rows, as once, few or many counts, or as a class when the clone is expanded.

CDR3aa,CDR3nt,v_gene,d_gene,abundance,j_gene
CASSDQLAGASTDTQYF,TGTGCCAGCAGTGATCAACTAGCAGGCGCTAGCACAGATACGCAGTATTTT,TRBV6-1,-,-,TRBJ2-3
CASSPTSGGMHNTQYF,TGTGCCAGCAGCCCTACCAGCGGGGGGATGCACAATACGCAGTATTTT,TRBV14,TRBD2,-,TRBJ2-3
CSATDRREAFF,TGCAGTGCTACTGACAGGCGTGAAGCTTTCTTT,TRBV20-1,-,-,TRBJ1-1
CASSSRLAGGLYEQYF,TGTGCCAGCAGCAGTAGACTAGCGGGGGGCCTCTACGAGCAGTACTTC,TRBV21-1,-,-,TRBJ2-7
CASSPQSGASSYNEQFF,TGTGCCAGCAGCCCTCAATCCGGGGCAAGCTCCTACAATGAGCAGTTCTTC,TRBV25-1,-,medium-sized,TRBJ2-1
CASSNGGTANTGELFF,TGTGCCAGCAGCAACGGAGGGACGGCTAACACCGGGGAGCTGTTTTTT,TRBV11-3,-,-,TRBJ2-2
CASSTGGVFPEQYF,TGCGCCAGCAGTACAGGGGGCGTTTTCCCCGAGCAGTACTTC,TRBV5-1,TRBD1,-,TRBJ2-7
CASSSRGGDNEQFF,TGTGCCAGCAGTAGCCGGGGGGGGGACAATGAGCAGTTCTTC,TRBV9,TRBD2,-,TRBJ2-1
CASSLVGRGSTGELFF,TGCGCCAGCAGCTTGGTCGGTCGCGGGAGCACCGGGGAGCTGTTTTTT,TRBV5-1,TRBD2,-,TRBJ2-2
CASSLPPARDTQYF,TGTGCCAGCAGTTTACCCCCAGCCAGGGATACGCAGTATTTT,TRBV28,-,-,TRBJ2-3
CATKTSYNEQFF,TGTGCCACCAAGACGTCCTACAATGAGCAGTTCTTC,TRBV28,-,once,TRBJ2-1
CASSPQGITDTQYF,TGTGCCAGTAGCCCCCAGGGTATTACAGATACGCAGTATTTT,TRBV19,-,-,TRBJ2-3
CASSLGVVGNTIYF,TGCGCCAGCAGCTTGGGAGTAGTTGGAAACACCATATATTTT,TRBV5-1,-,-,TRBJ1-3
CASSLSGGREENTEAFF,TGCGCCAGCAGCTTGTCTGGGGGACGAGAAGAGAACACTGAAGCTTTCTTT,TRBV5-1,-,-,TRBJ1-1
CATSKTGDAKNIQYF,TGTGCCACCAGCAAAACAGGGGATGCCAAAAACATTCAGTACTTC,TRBV15,TRBD1,few,TRBJ2-4
CASQAEGTVSEQYF,TGTGCCAGTCAGGCAGAGGGCACCGTATCCGAGCAGTACTTC,TRBV6-1,-,-,TRBJ2-7
CASSSVAGGGNEQFF,TGCGCCAGCAGCTCCGTAGCGGGGGGCGGGAATGAGCAGTTCTTC,TRBV5-1,TRBD2,once,TRBJ2-1
CASSPRQAMNTEAFF,TGTGCCAGCTCACCAAGACAGGCTATGAACACTGAAGCTTTCTTT,TRBV18,-,-,TRBJ1-1
CASRGSNQPQHF,TGTGCCAGCAGGGGTAGCAATCAGCCCCAGCATTTT,TRBV6-6,-,-,TRBJ1-5
CASRPRGDNKRTDTQYF,TGTGCCAGCAGACCTCGGGGCGACAATAAGCGAACAGATACGCAGTATTTT,TRBV7-9,-,-,TRBJ2-3
CASSLVLGGPQETQYF,TGTGCCAGCAGCTTAGTTCTAGGCGGGCCCCAAGAGACCCAGTACTTC,TRBV7-2,-,-,TRBJ2-5
CASSFESSYEQYF,TGCGCCAGCAGCTTCGAGAGCTCCTACGAGCAGTACTTC,TRBV5-1,-,-,TRBJ2-7
CASSQRQIQETQYF,TGTGCCAGCAGCCAAAGACAGATCCAAGAGACCCAGTACTTC,TRBV28,-,-,TRBJ2-5
CASSEQGSYGYTF,TGTGCCAGTAGTGAGCAGGGGAGCTATGGCTACACCTTC,TRBV19,-,-,TRBJ1-2